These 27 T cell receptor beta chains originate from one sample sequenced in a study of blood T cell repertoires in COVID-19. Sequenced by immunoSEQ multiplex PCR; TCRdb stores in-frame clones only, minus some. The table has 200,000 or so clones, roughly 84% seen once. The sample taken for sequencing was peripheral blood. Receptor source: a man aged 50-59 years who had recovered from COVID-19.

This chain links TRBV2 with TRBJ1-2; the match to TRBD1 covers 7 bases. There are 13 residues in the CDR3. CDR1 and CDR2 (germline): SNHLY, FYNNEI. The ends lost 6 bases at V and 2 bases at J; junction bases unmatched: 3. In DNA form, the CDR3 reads TGTGCCAGCAGCGGACAGGCCAACTATGGCTACACCTTC. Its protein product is CASSGQANYGYTF.

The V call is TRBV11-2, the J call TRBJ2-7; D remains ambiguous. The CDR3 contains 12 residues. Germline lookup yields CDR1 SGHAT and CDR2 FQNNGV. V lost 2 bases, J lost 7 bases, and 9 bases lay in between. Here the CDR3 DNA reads TGTGCCAGCAGCTTATCGCGGAAAGAGCAGTACTTC. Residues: CASSLSRKEQYF.

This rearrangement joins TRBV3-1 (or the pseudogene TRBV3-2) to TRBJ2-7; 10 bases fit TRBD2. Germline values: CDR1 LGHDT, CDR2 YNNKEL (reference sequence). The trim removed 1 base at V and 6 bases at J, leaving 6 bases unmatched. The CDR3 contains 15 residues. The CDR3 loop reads CASSQVSSGSVEQYF. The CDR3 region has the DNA TGTGCCAGCAGCCAAGTATCTAGCGGGAGCGTCGAGCAGTACTTC.

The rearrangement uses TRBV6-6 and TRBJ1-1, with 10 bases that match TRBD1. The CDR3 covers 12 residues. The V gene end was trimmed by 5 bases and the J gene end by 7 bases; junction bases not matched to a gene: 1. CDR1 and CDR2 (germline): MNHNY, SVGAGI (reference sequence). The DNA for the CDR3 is TGTGCCAGCAGTGACAGGGGGCGTGAAGCTTTCTTT. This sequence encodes CASSDRGREAFF.

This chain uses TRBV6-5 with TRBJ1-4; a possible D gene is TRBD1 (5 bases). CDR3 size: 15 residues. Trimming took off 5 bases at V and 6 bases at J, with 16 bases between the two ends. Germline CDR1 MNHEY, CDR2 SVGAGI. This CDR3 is CASSNPRSGHEKLFF. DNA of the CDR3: TGTGCCAGCAGTAATCCGCGGTCAGGGCATGAAAAACTGTTTTTT.

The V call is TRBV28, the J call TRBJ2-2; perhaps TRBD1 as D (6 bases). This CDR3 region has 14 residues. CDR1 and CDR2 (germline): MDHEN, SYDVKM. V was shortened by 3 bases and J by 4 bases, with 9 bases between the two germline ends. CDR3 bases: TGTGCCAGCAGTTTCCAGGGGCGCACCGGGGAGCTGTTTTTT. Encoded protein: CASSFQGRTGELFF.

CDR3 nucleotides: TGTGCCAGTAGTCACGGGACAGGGGGCGTACAAGAGACCCAGTACTTC. This codes for CASSHGTGGVQETQYF. This chain joins TRBV19 and TRBJ2-5, with 12 bases identical to TRBD1. Germline V CDR1 and CDR2: LNHDA, SQIVND (reference sequence). Trimming cost V 5 bases and J 2 bases; bases outside gene matches: 6. This CDR3 comprises 16 residues.

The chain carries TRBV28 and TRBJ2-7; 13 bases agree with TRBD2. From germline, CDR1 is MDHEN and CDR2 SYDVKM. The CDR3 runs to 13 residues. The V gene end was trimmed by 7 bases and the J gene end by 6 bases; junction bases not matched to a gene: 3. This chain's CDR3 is CASITSGRGEQYF. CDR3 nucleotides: TGTGCCAGCATCACTAGCGGGAGGGGCGAGCAGTACTTC. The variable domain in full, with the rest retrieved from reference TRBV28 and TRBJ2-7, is DVKVTQSSRYLVKRTGEKVFLECVQDMDHENMFWYRQDPGLGLRLIYFSYDVKMKEKGDIPEGYSVSREKKERFSLILESASTNQTSMYLCASITSGRGEQYFGPGTRLTVT.

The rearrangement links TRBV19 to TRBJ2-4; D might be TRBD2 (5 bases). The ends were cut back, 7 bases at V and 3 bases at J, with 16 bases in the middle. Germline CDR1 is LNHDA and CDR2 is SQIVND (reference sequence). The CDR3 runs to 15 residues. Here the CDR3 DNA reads TGTGCCAGTACCACAACTGGAGGTTACAAAAACATTCAGTACTTC. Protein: CASTTTGGYKNIQYF. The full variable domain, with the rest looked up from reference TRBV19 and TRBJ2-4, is DGGITQSPKYLFRKEGQNVTLSCEQNLNHDAMYWYRQDPGQGLRLIYYSQIVNDFQKGDIAEGYSVSREKKESFPLTVTSAQKNPTAFYLCASTTTGGYKNIQYFGAGTRLSVL.

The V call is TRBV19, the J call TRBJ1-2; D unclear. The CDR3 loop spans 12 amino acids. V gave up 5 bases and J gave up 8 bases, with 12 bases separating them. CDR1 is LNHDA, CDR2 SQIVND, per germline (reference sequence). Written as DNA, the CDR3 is TGTGCCAGTAGTCCCAAGCGAGGGGGCTACACCTTC. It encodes CASSPKRGGYTF.

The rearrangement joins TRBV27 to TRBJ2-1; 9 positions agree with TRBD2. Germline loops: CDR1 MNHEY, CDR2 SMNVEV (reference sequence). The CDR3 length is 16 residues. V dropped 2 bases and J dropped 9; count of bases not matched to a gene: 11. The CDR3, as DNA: TGTGCCAGCAGTTTAAGGCTAGCGGGACGGCGGGGTGAGCAGTTCTTC. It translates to CASSLRLAGRRGEQFF.

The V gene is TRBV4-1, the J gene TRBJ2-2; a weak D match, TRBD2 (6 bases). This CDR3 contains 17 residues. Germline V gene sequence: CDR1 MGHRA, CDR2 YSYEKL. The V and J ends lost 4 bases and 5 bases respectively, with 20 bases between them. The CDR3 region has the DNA TGCGCCAGCAGCCCCCCTCCTGGAGGGGCTCGAACCGGGGAGCTGTTTTTT. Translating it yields CASSPPPGGARTGELFF.

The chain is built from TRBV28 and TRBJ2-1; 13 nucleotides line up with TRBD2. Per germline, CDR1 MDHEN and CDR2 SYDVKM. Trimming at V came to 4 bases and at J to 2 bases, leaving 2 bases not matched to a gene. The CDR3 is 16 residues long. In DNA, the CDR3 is TGTGCCAGCAGTTGGGGACTAGCGGGAACCTACAATGAGCAGTTCTTC. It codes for CASSWGLAGTYNEQFF. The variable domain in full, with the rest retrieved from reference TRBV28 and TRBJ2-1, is DVKVTQSSRYLVKRTGEKVFLECVQDMDHENMFWYRQDPGLGLRLIYFSYDVKMKEKGDIPEGYSVSREKKERFSLILESASTNQTSMYLCASSWGLAGTYNEQFFGPGTRLTVL.

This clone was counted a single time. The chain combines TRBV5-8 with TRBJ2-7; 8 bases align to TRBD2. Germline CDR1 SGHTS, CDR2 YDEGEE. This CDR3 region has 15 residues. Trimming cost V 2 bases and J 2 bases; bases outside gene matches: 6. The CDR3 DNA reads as TGTGCCAGCAGCTTCCCGCGGGGGGCCCCCTACGAGCAGTACTTC. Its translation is CASSFPRGAPYEQYF.

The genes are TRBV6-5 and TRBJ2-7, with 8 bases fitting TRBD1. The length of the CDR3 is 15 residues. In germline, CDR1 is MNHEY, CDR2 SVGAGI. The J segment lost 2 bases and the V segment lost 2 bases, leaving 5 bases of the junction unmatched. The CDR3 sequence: CASSYRQGQTYEQYF. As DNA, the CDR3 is TGTGCCAGCAGTTACCGACAGGGGCAAACCTACGAGCAGTACTTC.

CDR3 residues: CASKPGQGSYEQYF. The CDR3 DNA is TGTGCCAGCAAACCGGGACAGGGATCCTACGAGCAGTACTTC. The V and J genes are TRBV6-5 and TRBJ2-7, with 9 bases that match TRBD1. After removal of 7 bases from V and 1 base from J, the junction contained 5 bases not matched to a gene. Germline assignment: CDR1 MNHEY and CDR2 SVGAGI. The CDR3 contains 14 residues.

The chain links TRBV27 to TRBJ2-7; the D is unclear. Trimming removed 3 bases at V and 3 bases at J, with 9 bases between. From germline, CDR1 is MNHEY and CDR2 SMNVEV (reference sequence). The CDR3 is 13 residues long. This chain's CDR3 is CASSFRENYEQYF. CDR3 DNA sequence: TGTGCCAGCAGTTTTCGAGAGAACTACGAGCAGTACTTC.

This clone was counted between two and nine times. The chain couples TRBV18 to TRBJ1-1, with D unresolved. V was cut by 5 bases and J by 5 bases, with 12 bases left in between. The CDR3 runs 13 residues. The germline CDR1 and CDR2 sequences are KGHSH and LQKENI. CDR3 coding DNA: TGTGCCAGCTCATCAAATGGGAGGACTGAAGCTTTCTTT. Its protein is CASSSNGRTEAFF.

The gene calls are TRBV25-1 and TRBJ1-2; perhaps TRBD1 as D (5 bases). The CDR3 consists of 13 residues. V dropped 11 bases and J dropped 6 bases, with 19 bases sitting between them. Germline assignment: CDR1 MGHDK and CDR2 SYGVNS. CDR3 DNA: TGTGCCTCTTCAGGGCCGATCCTCAATGGCTACACCTTC. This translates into CASSGPILNGYTF.

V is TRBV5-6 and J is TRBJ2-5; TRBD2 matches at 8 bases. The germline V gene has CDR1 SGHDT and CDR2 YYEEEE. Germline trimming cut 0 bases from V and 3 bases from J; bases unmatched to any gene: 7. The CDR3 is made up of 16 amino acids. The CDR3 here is CASSLVPGRAEETQYF. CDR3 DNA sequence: TGTGCCAGCAGCTTGGTACCCGGGAGGGCCGAAGAGACCCAGTACTTC.

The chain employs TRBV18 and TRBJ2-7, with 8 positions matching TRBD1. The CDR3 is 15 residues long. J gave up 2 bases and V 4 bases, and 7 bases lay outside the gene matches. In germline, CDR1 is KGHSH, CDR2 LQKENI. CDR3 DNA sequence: TGTGCCAGCTCACTCAATTTGGGACAGGCCTACGAGCAGTACTTC. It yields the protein CASSLNLGQAYEQYF.

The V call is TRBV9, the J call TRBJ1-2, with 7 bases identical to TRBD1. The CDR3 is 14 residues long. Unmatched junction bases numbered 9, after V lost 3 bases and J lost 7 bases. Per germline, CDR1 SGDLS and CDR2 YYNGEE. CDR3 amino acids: CASSARQGVGGYTF. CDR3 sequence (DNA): TGTGCCAGCAGCGCAAGACAGGGAGTGGGTGGCTACACCTTC.

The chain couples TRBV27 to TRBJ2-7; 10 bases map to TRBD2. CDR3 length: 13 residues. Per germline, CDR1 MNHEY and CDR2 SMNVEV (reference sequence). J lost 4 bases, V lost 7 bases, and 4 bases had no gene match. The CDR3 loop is CASKAGGLYEQYF. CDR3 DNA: TGTGCCAGCAAAGCGGGAGGGCTTTACGAGCAGTACTTC.

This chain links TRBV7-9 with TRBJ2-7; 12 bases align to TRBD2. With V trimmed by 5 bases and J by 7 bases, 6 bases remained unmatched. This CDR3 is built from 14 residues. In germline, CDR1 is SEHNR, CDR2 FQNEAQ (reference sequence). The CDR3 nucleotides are TGTGCCAGCAGCCGGACTAGCGGGACTGGAGAGCAGTACTTC. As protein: CASSRTSGTGEQYF.

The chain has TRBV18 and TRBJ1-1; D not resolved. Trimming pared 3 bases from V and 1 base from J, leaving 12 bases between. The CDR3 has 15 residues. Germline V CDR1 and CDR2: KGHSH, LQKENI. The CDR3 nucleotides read TGTGCCAGCTCACCCACAGAGGGTCGGAACACTGAAGCTTTCTTT. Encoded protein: CASSPTEGRNTEAFF.

The CDR3 sequence: CASRLATGSYEQYF. CDR3 coding DNA: TGTGCCAGCAGGTTAGCCACAGGGTCGTACGAGCAGTACTTC. The V and J genes are TRBV6-5 and TRBJ2-7, with D maybe TRBD1 (6 bases). V shed 6 bases and J shed 4 bases, with 16 bases lying between them. CDR1 MNHEY and CDR2 SVGAGI come from the germline V gene. The CDR3 runs 14 residues.

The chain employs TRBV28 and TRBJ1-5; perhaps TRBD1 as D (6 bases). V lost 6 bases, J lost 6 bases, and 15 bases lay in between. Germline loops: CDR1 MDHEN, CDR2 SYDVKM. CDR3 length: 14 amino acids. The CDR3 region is CASSTDSGVQPQHF. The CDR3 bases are TGTGCCAGCAGCACGGACAGTGGGGTTCAGCCCCAGCATTTT.